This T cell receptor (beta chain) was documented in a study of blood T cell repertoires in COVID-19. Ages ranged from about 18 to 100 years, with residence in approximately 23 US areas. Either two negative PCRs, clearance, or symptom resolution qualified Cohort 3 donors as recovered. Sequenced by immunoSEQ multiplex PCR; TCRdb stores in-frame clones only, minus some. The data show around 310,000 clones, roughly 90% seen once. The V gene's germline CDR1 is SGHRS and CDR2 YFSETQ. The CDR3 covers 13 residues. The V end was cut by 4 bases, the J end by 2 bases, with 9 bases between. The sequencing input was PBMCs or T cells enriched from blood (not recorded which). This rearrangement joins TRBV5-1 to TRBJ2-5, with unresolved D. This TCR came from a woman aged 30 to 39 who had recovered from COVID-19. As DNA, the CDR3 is TGCGCCAGCAGCCAGGCGTTACAAGAGACCCAGTACTTC. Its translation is CASSQALQETQYF.